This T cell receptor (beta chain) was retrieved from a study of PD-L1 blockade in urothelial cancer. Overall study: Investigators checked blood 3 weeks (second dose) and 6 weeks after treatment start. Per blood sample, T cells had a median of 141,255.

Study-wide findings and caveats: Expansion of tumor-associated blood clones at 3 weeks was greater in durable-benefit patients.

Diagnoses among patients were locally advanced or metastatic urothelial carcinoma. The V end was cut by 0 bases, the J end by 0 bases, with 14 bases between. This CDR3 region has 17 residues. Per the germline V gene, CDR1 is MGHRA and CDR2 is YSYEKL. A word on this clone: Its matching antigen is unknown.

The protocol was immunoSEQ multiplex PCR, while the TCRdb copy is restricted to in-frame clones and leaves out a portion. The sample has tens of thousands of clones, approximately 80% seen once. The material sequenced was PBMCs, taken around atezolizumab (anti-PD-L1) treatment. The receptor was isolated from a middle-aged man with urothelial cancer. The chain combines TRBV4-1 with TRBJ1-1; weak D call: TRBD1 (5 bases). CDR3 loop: CASSQEGAGRVNTEAFF. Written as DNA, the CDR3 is TGCGCCAGCAGCCAAGAAGGGGCAGGGAGGGTGAACACTGAAGCTTTCTTT.